This T cell receptor beta chain was recovered during a study of monozygotic twins with inflammatory bowel disease. This CDR3 contains 16 residues. Germline assignment: CDR1 DFQATT and CDR2 SNEGSKA (reference sequence). TCRdb re-called the 5' RACE reads and catalogs CDR3 proteins one per entry, DNA excluded. This table lists about 330,000 distinct CDR3 sequences. Sequencing was carried out using blood. This TCR came from a human donor with ulcerative colitis or Crohn's disease, or a healthy co-twin of an affected twin (not recorded which). V gene TRBV20-1 combines with J gene TRBJ2-7; TCRdb indicates TRBD2, and absent DNA this call remains unverified. The CDR3 loop is CSANQMAGQDPYEQYF.